The 8 T cell receptor beta chains reported below all come from one sample, sequenced in a study of cytomegalovirus exposure and HLA in healthy donors. The PCR employed 60 Vbeta primers together with 13 Jbeta primers. Repertoires were generated with immunoSEQ multiplex PCR, while TCRdb's copy carries only in-frame clones and drops some. The sample data list about 130,000 clones. Sequencing input: PBMCs. The receptors shown here come from a woman aged 55 to 70 in good health and CMV-seronegative.

V gene TRBV5-1 combines with J gene TRBJ2-2; D gene unclear. Trimming took off 3 bases at V and 0 bases at J, with 6 bases between the two ends. This CDR3 is 14 amino acids long. CDR1 is SGHRS, CDR2 YFSETQ, per germline. CDR3 sequence: CASSWLANTGELFF. As DNA, the CDR3 is TGCGCCAGCAGCTGGCTCGCGAACACCGGGGAGCTGTTTTTT.

This chain uses TRBV28 with TRBJ2-5; D gene unclear. The V gene lost 5 bases and the J gene lost 2 bases, with 12 bases spanning the gap. The CDR3 has 14 residues. The V gene's germline CDR1 is MDHEN and CDR2 SYDVKM. CDR3 amino acids: CASSASPTQETQYF. CDR3 coding DNA: TGTGCCAGCAGTGCGAGCCCTACGCAAGAGACCCAGTACTTC.

V and J are TRBV19 and TRBJ2-6; a weak D match, TRBD1 (6 bases). Germline V lookup: CDR1 LNHDA, CDR2 SQIVND (reference sequence). CDR3 length: 14 residues. Deletions cut 7 bases from V and 3 bases from J, with 10 bases between. As DNA, the CDR3 is TGTGCCAGTACCCAGGGGTTTGGGGCCAACGTCCTGACTTTC. This gives the protein CASTQGFGANVLTF.

V usage is TRBV6-1 and J usage is TRBJ2-5; TRBD1 aligns across 7 bases. V shed 5 bases, J shed 5 bases, and the junction held 2 bases outside the gene matches. CDR1 is MNHNS, CDR2 SASEGT, per germline. The CDR3 consists of 12 residues. CDR3 region: CASSPQGETQYF. In DNA form, the CDR3 reads TGTGCCAGCAGTCCACAGGGGGAGACCCAGTACTTC.

The chain combines TRBV5-1 with TRBJ2-7; 15 bases align to TRBD2. The V gene's germline CDR1 is SGHRS and CDR2 YFSETQ. The CDR3 runs to 14 residues. V shed 8 bases, J shed 11 bases, and the junction held 11 bases outside the gene matches. In DNA form, the CDR3 reads TGCGCCAGTTCCGATGGACTAGCGGGAGGGCCGGAGTACTTC. Translation: CASSDGLAGGPEYF.

CDR3: CASSPQGEETQYF. CDR3 nucleotide sequence: TGTGCCAGCAGCCCCCAGGGCGAAGAGACCCAGTACTTC. The chain employs TRBV28 and TRBJ2-5; tentative D call: TRBD1 (5 bases). The CDR3 covers 13 residues. V was cut by 6 bases and J by 3 bases, with 11 bases left in between. Germline V lookup: CDR1 MDHEN, CDR2 SYDVKM.

The rearrangement joins TRBV28 to TRBJ2-7, with 8 bases fitting TRBD1. J lost 4 bases, V lost 6 bases, and 8 bases had no gene match. Germline assignment: CDR1 MDHEN and CDR2 SYDVKM. The CDR3 is 14 residues long. The DNA of the CDR3 is TGTGCCAGCAGCCGGACAGGGAGACGATACGAGCAGTACTTC. Its translation: CASSRTGRRYEQYF.

The V gene is TRBV10-3, the J gene TRBJ1-1, with a weak D call TRBD1 (5 bases). This CDR3 region has 14 residues. Trimming took 2 bases from V and 1 from J, leaving 8 bases between them. The germline CDR1 and CDR2 sequences are ENHRY and SYGVKD. The CDR3 loop reads CAISEGATNTEAFF. The DNA for the CDR3 is TGTGCCATCAGTGAGGGGGCCACGAACACTGAAGCTTTCTTT.